The 2 T cell receptor beta chains below were found in one sample sequenced in a study of shared clonotypes between healthy human individuals. The protocol was immunoSEQ multiplex PCR, while the TCRdb copy is restricted to in-frame clones and leaves out a portion. The sample contains a few million clones, around nine tenths of which appear only once. Material for sequencing was naive CD4+ T cells sorted from blood. The subset: CD45RA+ positively selected. Receptor source: a man aged 18 to 30 in good health.

The chain couples TRBV7-8 to TRBJ1-1; TRBD1 matches 8 bases. V lost 10 bases, J lost 1 base, and 5 bases stayed unmatched. CDR3 size: 13 residues. The germline gives CDR1 SGHVS, CDR2 FQNEAQ. The CDR3 DNA sequence: TGTGCCACCAAACAGGGGGGGAACACTGAAGCTTTCTTT. Amino acid sequence: CATKQGGNTEAFF.

V and J are TRBV23-1 and TRBJ2-1; maybe TRBD1 (6 bases). TRBV23-1 is treated as an ORF (open reading frame) with a function not yet certain. With 1 base removed from V and 8 bases from J, the gap between germline ends came to 15 bases. CDR3 size: 15 residues. Here the CDR3 reads CASSQWDKSGDEQFF. For the CDR3, the DNA is TGCGCCAGCAGTCAATGGGACAAGTCAGGGGATGAGCAGTTCTTC.